This T cell receptor beta chain is from a study of blood T cell repertoires in COVID-19. Across the whole study: Whether acute or convalescent, the COVID-19 samples came from the United States, Italy and Spain.

Authors' analysis steps: Amplification from reference gene primers served as the basis for estimated nucleated cell counts. The protocol was immunoSEQ multiplex PCR, while the TCRdb copy is restricted to in-frame clones and leaves out a portion. V and J calls and clone size are as listed in that table; D and trimming were resolved from the DNA. The sample yields around 400,000 clones, about 90% seen once. The sequence derives from a woman aged 55-69 years with COVID-19, enrolled during active disease. The sample was peripheral blood.

The CDR3: CASSLGAGTGSADTQYF. The CDR3 DNA reads TGTGCCAGTAGTTTAGGGGCCGGGACAGGGTCGGCAGATACGCAGTATTTT. The V and J genes are TRBV19 and TRBJ2-3; TRBD1 matches at 9 bases. V gave up 5 bases and J gave up 4 bases; unmatched junction bases: 13. The CDR3 runs 17 residues. In germline, CDR1 is LNHDA, CDR2 SQIVND (reference sequence).